Detailed here is one TCR beta chain. This record belongs to a study of blood T cell repertoires in COVID-19. Overall study: COVID-19 samples, acute and convalescent, were from the United States, Italy and Spain. Sources were T cells, B-cell-depleted T cells, or PBMCs; the material itself was cDNA or gDNA.

Per the original methods: Amplified reference gene primers provided the basis for estimating nucleated cell counts. The assay was immunoSEQ multiplex PCR, and TCRdb's table has in-frame clones only and misses some. Clonal size and the V and J genes are those of that table, whereas D and trimming came from the DNA. The sample yields some 200,000 clones, over 60% seen once. The J segment lost 6 bases and the V segment lost 0 bases, leaving 4 bases of the junction unmatched. This CDR3 has 16 amino acids. Germline values: CDR1 ENHRY, CDR2 SYGVKD. The TCR comes from a woman between 65 and 79 years old with acute or convalescent COVID-19. V is TRBV10-3 and J is TRBJ1-5, with TRBD1 matching 11 bases. Sequencing was performed on peripheral blood. The CDR3 region is CAISESRTGGSQPQHF. The CDR3 DNA reads TGTGCCATCAGTGAGTCGCGGACAGGGGGCTCTCAGCCCCAGCATTTT.